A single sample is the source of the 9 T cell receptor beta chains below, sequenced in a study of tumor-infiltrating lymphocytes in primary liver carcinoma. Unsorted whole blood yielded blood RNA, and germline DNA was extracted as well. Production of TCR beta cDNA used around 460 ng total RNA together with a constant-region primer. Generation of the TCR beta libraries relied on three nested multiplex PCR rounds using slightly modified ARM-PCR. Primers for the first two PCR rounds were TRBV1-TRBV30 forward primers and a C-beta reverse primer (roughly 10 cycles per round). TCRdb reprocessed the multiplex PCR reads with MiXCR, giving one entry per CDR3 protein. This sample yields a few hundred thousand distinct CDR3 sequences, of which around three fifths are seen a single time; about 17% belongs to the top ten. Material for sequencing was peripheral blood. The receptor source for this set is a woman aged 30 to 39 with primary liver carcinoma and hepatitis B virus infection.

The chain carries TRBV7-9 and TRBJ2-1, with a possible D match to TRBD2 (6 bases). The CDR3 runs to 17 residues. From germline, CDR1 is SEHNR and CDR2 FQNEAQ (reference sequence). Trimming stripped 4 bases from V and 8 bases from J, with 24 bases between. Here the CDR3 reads CASSSPLAGLREDEQFF. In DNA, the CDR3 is TGTGCCAGCAGCTCCCCCCTGGCGGGCCTAAGGGAGGATGAGCAGTTCTTC.

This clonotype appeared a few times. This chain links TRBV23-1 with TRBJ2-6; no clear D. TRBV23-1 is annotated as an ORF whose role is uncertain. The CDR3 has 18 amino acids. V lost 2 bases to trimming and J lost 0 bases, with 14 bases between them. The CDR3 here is CASSQGAGVCSGANVLTF. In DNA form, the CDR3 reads TGCGCCAGCAGTCAAGGTGCCGGAGTTTGCTCTGGGGCCAACGTCCTGACTTTC.

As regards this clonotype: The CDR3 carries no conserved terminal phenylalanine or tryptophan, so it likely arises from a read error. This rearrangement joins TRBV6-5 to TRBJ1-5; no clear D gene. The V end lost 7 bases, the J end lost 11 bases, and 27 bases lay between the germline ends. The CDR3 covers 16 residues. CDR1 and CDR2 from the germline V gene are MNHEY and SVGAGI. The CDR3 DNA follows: TGTGCCAGCACTTCGGTGCGGGGAAACCGATTACAATCCCAGCATTCT. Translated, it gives CASTSVRGNRLQSQHS.

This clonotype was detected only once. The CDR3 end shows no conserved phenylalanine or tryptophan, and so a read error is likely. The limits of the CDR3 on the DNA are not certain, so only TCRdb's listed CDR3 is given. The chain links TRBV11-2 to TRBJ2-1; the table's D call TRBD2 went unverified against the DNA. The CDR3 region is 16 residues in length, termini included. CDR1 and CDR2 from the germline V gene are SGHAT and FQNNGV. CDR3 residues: CASSFNAGGRNYEQFI.

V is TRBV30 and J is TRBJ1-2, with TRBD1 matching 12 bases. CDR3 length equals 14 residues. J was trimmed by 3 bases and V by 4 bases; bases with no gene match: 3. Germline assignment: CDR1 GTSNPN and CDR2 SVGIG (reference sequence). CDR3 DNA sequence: TGTGCCTGGAAGGGACAGGGGGCAGACTATGGCTACACCTTC. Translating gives CAWKGQGADYGYTF.

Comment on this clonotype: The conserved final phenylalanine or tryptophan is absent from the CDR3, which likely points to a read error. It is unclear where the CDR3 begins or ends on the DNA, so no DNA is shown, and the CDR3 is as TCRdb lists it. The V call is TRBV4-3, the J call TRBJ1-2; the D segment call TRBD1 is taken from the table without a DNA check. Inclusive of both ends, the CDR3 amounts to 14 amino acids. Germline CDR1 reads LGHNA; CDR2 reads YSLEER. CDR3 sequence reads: CASSQDRGNYGYAS.

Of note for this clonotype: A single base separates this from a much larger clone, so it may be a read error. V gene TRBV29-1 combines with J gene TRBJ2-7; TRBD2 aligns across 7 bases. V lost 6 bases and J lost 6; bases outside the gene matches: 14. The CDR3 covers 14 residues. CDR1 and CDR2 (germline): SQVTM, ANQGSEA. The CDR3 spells CSVQGLSGRFEQYF. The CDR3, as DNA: TGCAGCGTGCAGGGACTATCGGGAAGGTTCGAGCAGTACTTC.

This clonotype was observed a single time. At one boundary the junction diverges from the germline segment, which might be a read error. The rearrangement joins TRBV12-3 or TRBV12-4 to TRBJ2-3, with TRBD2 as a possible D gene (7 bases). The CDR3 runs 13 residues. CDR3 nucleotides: TGTGCCAGCACCTGGGGGGGCACAGATGCGCAGTATTTT. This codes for CASTWGGTDAQYF.

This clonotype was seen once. This chain's CDR3 is CASSRTGGAINAIYF. In DNA, the CDR3 is TGTGCCAGCAGCCGAACAGGGGGCGCGATCAACGCCATATATTTT. The chain carries TRBV7-9 and TRBJ1-3, with TRBD1 identical over 9 bases. V was pared by 5 bases and J by 11 bases, with 13 bases of the junction left unmatched. Germline CDR1 is SEHNR and CDR2 is FQNEAQ (reference sequence). The CDR3 length is 15 residues.